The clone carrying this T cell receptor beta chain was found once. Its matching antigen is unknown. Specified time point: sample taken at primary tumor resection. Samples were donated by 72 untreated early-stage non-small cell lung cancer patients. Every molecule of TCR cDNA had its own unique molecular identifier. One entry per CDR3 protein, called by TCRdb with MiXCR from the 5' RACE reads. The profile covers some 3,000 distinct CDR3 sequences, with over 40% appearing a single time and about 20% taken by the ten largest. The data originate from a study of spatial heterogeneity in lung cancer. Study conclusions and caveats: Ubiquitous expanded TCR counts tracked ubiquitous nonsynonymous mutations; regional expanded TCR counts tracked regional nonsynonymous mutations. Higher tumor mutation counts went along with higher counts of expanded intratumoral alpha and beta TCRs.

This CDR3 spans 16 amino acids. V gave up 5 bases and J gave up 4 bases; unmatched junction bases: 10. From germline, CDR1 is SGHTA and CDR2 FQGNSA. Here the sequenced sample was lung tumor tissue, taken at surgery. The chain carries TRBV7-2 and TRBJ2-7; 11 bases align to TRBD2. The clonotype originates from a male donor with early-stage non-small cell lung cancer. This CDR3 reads CASSGLGTSGYYEQYF. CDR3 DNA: TGTGCCAGCAGCGGGCTAGGGACTAGCGGTTATTACGAGCAGTACTTC.